Shown below are 26 T cell receptor beta chains from a single sample sequenced in a study of blood T cell repertoires in COVID-19. Profiling relied on immunoSEQ multiplex PCR, and the TCRdb table lists in-frame clones only, not all of them. This table holds tens of thousands of clones, 78% found once. Sequenced material: peripheral blood. The receptors stem from a human donor in a cohort sampled during active COVID-19.

In DNA form, the CDR3 reads TGTGCCAGCAGCTTAACGATTGCGACGGGAGCGGATACGCAGTATTTT. Translation gives CASSLTIATGADTQYF. The chain links TRBV7-6 to TRBJ2-3, with a tentative D call TRBD2 (6 bases). Trimming removed 2 bases from V and 6 bases from J, with 18 bases in between. This CDR3 has 16 residues. Germline CDR1 reads SGHVS; CDR2 reads FNYEAQ.

The rearrangement joins TRBV4-3 to TRBJ2-1; D might be TRBD2 (5 bases). There are 15 residues in the CDR3. The V end was cut by 2 bases, the J end by 2 bases, with 10 bases between. Germline assignment: CDR1 LGHNA and CDR2 YSLEER. The CDR3 sequence: CASSQQRGTYNEQFF. CDR3 sequence (DNA): TGCGCCAGCAGCCAACAACGGGGTACCTACAATGAGCAGTTCTTC.

The chain is built from TRBV13 and TRBJ1-1, with D possibly being TRBD1 (5 bases). Trimming shortened V by 6 bases and J by 1 base, and 15 bases separated the two germline ends. The CDR3 is 15 residues long. Looked up from germline, CDR1 is PRHDT and CDR2 is FYEKMQ (reference sequence). In DNA form, the CDR3 reads TGTGCCAGCAGAGGACGTCAAAGGGGGAACACTGAAGCTTTCTTT. This encodes CASRGRQRGNTEAFF.

This clone appeared once. The V and J genes are TRBV4-1 and TRBJ1-2; the D gene is possibly TRBD1 (6 bases). Germline V gives CDR1 MGHRA, CDR2 YSYEKL. The CDR3 spans 15 residues. Deletions cut 0 bases from V and 7 bases from J, with 15 bases between. CDR3 residues: CASSQERGRGFGYTF. CDR3 DNA sequence: TGCGCCAGCAGCCAAGAACGGGGCAGGGGTTTTGGCTACACCTTC.

The J gene is TRBJ1-3, the V gene TRBV9; 7 bases map to TRBD1. This CDR3 spans 15 amino acids. V was pared by 1 base and J by 4 bases, with 5 bases of the junction left unmatched. Germline CDR1 reads SGDLS; CDR2 reads YYNGEE. CDR3 residues: CASSVTGAGGNTIYF. The DNA for the CDR3 is TGTGCCAGCAGCGTAACAGGGGCGGGAGGAAACACCATATATTTT.

For this clone: This same CDR3 is encoded by further DNA sequences in the sample. CDR3 nucleotide sequence: TGTGCCAGCAGCTTCTCCAATGAGCAGTTCTTC. This gives the protein CASSFSNEQFF. This chain joins TRBV11-2 and TRBJ2-1, with no clear D. Per the germline V gene, CDR1 is SGHAT and CDR2 is FQNNGV. The CDR3 covers 11 residues. Between the trimmed V and J ends, which lost 3 bases and 6 bases, there was a span of 3 bases.

The chain has TRBV6-5 and TRBJ2-5, with 9 bases identical to TRBD2. Trimming at V came to 7 bases and at J to 7 bases, leaving 13 bases not matched to a gene. The CDR3 is 15 amino acids. The germline gives CDR1 MNHEY, CDR2 SVGAGI. CDR3 sequence reads: CASTPTSGASGTQYF. Written as DNA, the CDR3 is TGTGCCAGCACCCCGACTAGCGGTGCTTCGGGGACCCAGTACTTC.

The genes are TRBV9 and TRBJ2-3; no clear D gene. The V gene lost 1 base and the J gene lost 2 bases, with 17 bases spanning the gap. Per the germline V gene, CDR1 is SGDLS and CDR2 is YYNGEE. The CDR3 covers 17 residues. The CDR3 is CASSVTSPGIFTDTQYF. The CDR3 DNA sequence: TGTGCCAGCAGCGTAACTTCCCCTGGTATATTCACAGATACGCAGTATTTT.

The chain is built from TRBV6-1 and TRBJ1-2, with TRBD1 matching over 7 bases. With 2 bases clipped from V and 2 bases from J, the junction kept 5 bases outside the gene matches. The CDR3 spans 15 residues. CDR1 is MNHNS and CDR2 is SASEGT in the germline V gene. The CDR3 coding sequence is TGTGCCAGCAGTGAACAGGACAGGATAAACTATGGCTACACCTTC. It is translated as CASSEQDRINYGYTF.

The gene calls are TRBV20-1 and TRBJ2-1, with TRBD2 as a possible D gene (6 bases). This CDR3 contains 13 residues. In germline, CDR1 is DFQATT, CDR2 SNEGSKA (reference sequence). Trimming took off 3 bases at V and 8 bases at J, with 14 bases between the two ends. The chain's CDR3 is CSASPAGSDEQFF. CDR3 DNA: TGCAGTGCTAGTCCCGCGGGGTCAGATGAGCAGTTCTTC.

This clone has a single count. The V and J genes are TRBV29-1 and TRBJ1-1, with 7 bases aligning to TRBD1. The germline V gene has CDR1 SQVTM and CDR2 ANQGSEA. The CDR3 consists of 14 residues. With V trimmed by 2 bases and J by 1 base, 4 bases remained unmatched. The CDR3: CSVEKGAKNTEAFF. In nucleotides, the CDR3 is TGCAGCGTTGAAAAGGGGGCAAAGAACACTGAAGCTTTCTTT.

The rearrangement joins TRBV9 to TRBJ2-1; D might be TRBD2 (6 bases). CDR1 is SGDLS, CDR2 YYNGEE, per germline. Trimming removed 4 bases from V and 0 bases from J, with 14 bases in between. The CDR3 has 16 amino acids. In DNA form, the CDR3 reads TGTGCCAGCAGCCTCAAGGCCGGGGGCTCCTACAATGAGCAGTTCTTC. This translates into CASSLKAGGSYNEQFF.

This clone was seen a handful of times. V gene TRBV9 combines with J gene TRBJ2-1; 9 nucleotides agree with TRBD2. V shed 3 bases, J shed 7 bases, and the junction held 8 bases outside the gene matches. The germline V gene has CDR1 SGDLS and CDR2 YYNGEE. There are 15 residues in the CDR3. DNA for the CDR3: TGTGCCAGCAGCGGTAGCGGGGGTCCACAAAATGAGCAGTTCTTC. Protein: CASSGSGGPQNEQFF.

The V and J genes are TRBV19 and TRBJ2-1; 7 positions match TRBD1. The CDR3 totals 15 residues. V trimming: 3 bases; J trimming: 0 bases; junction bases outside the gene matches: 2. CDR1 and CDR2 from the germline V gene are LNHDA and SQIVND (reference sequence). CDR3 amino acids: CASSMGDSSYNEQFF. The CDR3 DNA reads TGTGCCAGTAGTATGGGGGACAGCTCCTACAATGAGCAGTTCTTC.

This chain links TRBV28 with TRBJ2-1; 7 positions agree with TRBD2. Germline V gene data show CDR1 as MDHEN and CDR2 as SYDVKM. The junction had 2 bases not matched to a gene; V was cut back by 6 bases and J by 9 bases. The CDR3 totals 11 residues. The CDR3 nucleotides are TGTGCCAGCAGCTGGGGGGGTGAGCAGTTCTTC. It translates to CASSWGGEQFF.

The chain has TRBV7-9 and TRBJ1-1; D uncertain. This CDR3 is built from 13 residues. V was trimmed by 5 bases and J by 0 bases, leaving 7 bases between them. Germline V gene lookup returns CDR1 SEHNR and CDR2 FQNEAQ (reference sequence). This CDR3 is CASSPTLNTEAFF. The CDR3 bases are TGTGCCAGCAGCCCGACTCTGAACACTGAAGCTTTCTTT.

The chain is built from TRBV28 and TRBJ1-1; 9 bases align to TRBD1. The CDR3 consists of 15 residues. With 0 bases clipped from V and 5 bases from J, the junction kept 4 bases outside the gene matches. CDR1 and CDR2 from the germline V gene are MDHEN and SYDVKM. CDR3 DNA: TGTGCCAGCAGTTTATGGGGACAGGGAGGGACTGAAGCTTTCTTT. The encoded protein is CASSLWGQGGTEAFF.

The sample holds a few counts of this clone. The J gene is TRBJ2-7, the V gene TRBV7-8, with D perhaps TRBD1 (6 bases). The germline CDR1 and CDR2 sequences are SGHVS and FQNEAQ. Trimming stripped 6 bases from V and 4 bases from J, with 16 bases between. This CDR3 has 14 amino acids. DNA of the CDR3: TGTGCCAGCAGTATCGGGACACCGAGTTACGAGCAGTACGTC. Translation: CASSIGTPSYEQYV.

This clone was counted only a few times. Different DNA sequences within this sample yield the same CDR3. V gene TRBV24-1 combines with J gene TRBJ2-7; 8 bases agree with TRBD1. The CDR3 is made up of 12 amino acids. Germline V gene data show CDR1 as KGHDR and CDR2 as SFDVKD. Losses at the gene ends were 7 bases for V and 4 bases for J; bases not matched to a gene: 2. CDR3 DNA sequence: TGTGCCACCAGCCAGGGGGCTTACGAGCAGTACTTC. This sequence encodes CATSQGAYEQYF.

The chain links TRBV7-9 to TRBJ1-2, with 10 bases matching TRBD1. Germline lookup yields CDR1 SEHNR and CDR2 FQNEAQ (reference sequence). The CDR3 is 15 residues long. With 5 bases clipped from V and 2 bases from J, the junction kept 5 bases outside the gene matches. CDR3 region: CASSPGQGINYGYTF. The CDR3 DNA is TGTGCCAGCAGCCCGGGACAGGGGATCAACTATGGCTACACCTTC.

This clone was observed once. This chain connects TRBV12-3 or TRBV12-4 to TRBJ2-5, with a weak D call TRBD2 (5 bases). V lost 7 bases to trimming and J lost 2 bases, with 8 bases between them. This CDR3 contains 12 residues. This chain's CDR3 is CASMRLQETQYF. The DNA of the CDR3 is TGTGCCAGCATGCGACTACAAGAGACCCAGTACTTC.

This clone was detected many times. The chain recombines TRBV3-1 (or the pseudogene TRBV3-2) with TRBJ1-4; possibly TRBD1 for D (5 bases). Germline CDR1 reads LGHDT; CDR2 reads YNNKEL (reference sequence). V lost 8 bases and J 6 bases, leaving 16 bases between the germline ends. The CDR3 spans 14 residues. The CDR3: CASRTGGVDEKLFF. CDR3 DNA sequence: TGTGCCAGCCGAACCGGGGGAGTGGATGAAAAACTGTTTTTT.

This chain connects TRBV11-1 to TRBJ1-3; D is perhaps TRBD1 (6 bases). Between the trimmed V and J ends, which lost 5 bases and 6 bases, there was a span of 14 bases. The length of the CDR3 is 14 residues. Germline values: CDR1 SGHAT, CDR2 FQDESV (reference sequence). The CDR3 reads CASSRTGLENTIYF. The CDR3 DNA is TGTGCCAGCAGCCGAACAGGGCTCGAAAACACCATATATTTT.

The gene calls are TRBV23-1 and TRBJ2-7, with 8 positions matching TRBD2. TRBV23-1 is an ORF, and what it does is uncertain. Trimming at V came to 4 bases and at J to 0 bases, leaving 14 bases not matched to a gene. The CDR3 length is 18 residues. DNA of the CDR3: TGCGCCAGCAGTCGACGTCCTAGCGGGTCCCGGAGCTCCTACGAGCAGTACGTC. This sequence encodes CASSRRPSGSRSSYEQYV.

The chain employs TRBV6-6 and TRBJ2-7; 11 positions agree with TRBD1. In germline, CDR1 is MNHNY, CDR2 SVGAGI (reference sequence). This CDR3 comprises 15 residues. V shed 5 bases, J shed 6 bases, and the junction held 9 bases outside the gene matches. The DNA of the CDR3 is TGTGCCAGCAGTGCCTCCGGGACAGGGGGTCGCGAGCAGTACTTC. Amino acid sequence: CASSASGTGGREQYF.

This clone showed up just once. The chain couples TRBV6-1 to TRBJ1-1; D remains ambiguous. The CDR3 has 15 residues. Trimming stripped 1 base from V and 8 bases from J, with 17 bases between. CDR1 and CDR2 (germline): MNHNS, SASEGT. CDR3 residues: CASSEVGGLIWEAFF. The DNA of the CDR3 is TGTGCCAGCAGTGAAGTGGGAGGGCTTATATGGGAAGCTTTCTTT.